This is a list of T cell receptor beta chains from one sample in a study of human T cells and chemical hapten exposure. TCRdb re-called the RACE reads with MiXCR, one entry per CDR3 protein. The sample has tens of thousands of distinct CDR3 sequences; approximately 9.9% are singletons. The sample consisted of whole blood, taken in connection with sensitization to the hapten diphenylcyclopropenone (DPC). Source of these receptors: a woman in her thirties or forties with alopecia areata. Some clones in this sample may be carry-over from other donors' samples. CDR3s include the opening cysteine and the closing phenylalanine or tryptophan. Each record gives: clone size, V gene, J gene, D gene, CDR3 DNA, CDR3 protein. The D gene is left open where the match is weak. Clone size is given for some rows only: seen once, a few or many times, or a class if the clone is expanded.

many	TRBV6-5	TRBJ2-2	TRBD1	TGTGCCAGCAGTTCCGGACAGGAGAACACCGGGGAGCTGTTTTTT	CASSSGQENTGELFF
-	TRBV6-6	TRBJ2-1	-	TGTGCCAGCAAGCCCCCGGGAGATACCACTCGACAGTTCTTC	CASKPPGDTTRQFF
-	TRBV29-1	TRBJ2-7	-	TGCAGCGTTGTGGAGCAGGGAATGGACGAGCAGTACTTC	CSVVEQGMDEQYF
many	TRBV3-1	TRBJ2-1	-	TGTGCCAGCAGTCTCCAGGGTGACGCCTACAATGAGCAGTTCTTC	CASSLQGDAYNEQFF
many	TRBV3-1	TRBJ1-1	-	TGTGCCAGCAGCCAAGACCCCGGAATGAACACTGAAGCTTTCTTT	CASSQDPGMNTEAFF
-	TRBV29-1	TRBJ1-2	TRBD1	TGCAGCGTTCGCCCGGGACAGGGGAGGCCTAACTATGGCTACACCTTC	CSVRPGQGRPNYGYTF
-	TRBV6-6	TRBJ1-5	-	TGTGCCAGCAGTTCCATGGTCAATCAGCCCCAGCATTTT	CASSSMVNQPQHF
many	TRBV20-1	TRBJ1-5	TRBD1	TGCAGTGCTAGACAGGGGGTAGATCAGCCCCAGCATTTT	CSARQGVDQPQHF
many	TRBV5-6	TRBJ2-3	TRBD2	TGTGCCAGCAGCGGGGGGACTAGCTACACTACGCAGTATTTT	CASSGGTSYTTQYF
many	TRBV2	TRBJ1-4	TRBD1	TGTGCCAGCAGTGAAAACAGGGGTGGAGAAAAACTGTTTTTT	CASSENRGGEKLFF
many	TRBV9	TRBJ2-3	-	TGTGCCAGCAGCGTAGAGGACTTACGCACAGATACGCAGTATTTT	CASSVEDLRTDTQYF
few	TRBV10-3	TRBJ1-5	-	TGTGCCATCACGCTGGGCAGGGGAAATCAGCCCCAGCATTTT	CAITLGRGNQPQHF
few	TRBV20-1	TRBJ1-3	-	TGCAGTGCTAGAGTCTCGGGGGCCAGAGGAAACACCATATATTTT	CSARVSGARGNTIYF
-	TRBV21-1	TRBJ2-7	-	TGTGCCAGCAGCAAAGAGAGCGGGGGGTGCTCCTACGAGCAGTACTTC	CASSKESGGCSYEQYF
many	TRBV7-2	TRBJ2-5	TRBD2	TGTGCCAGCAGCTTCGGACTAGCGGGGTACCCAAGCCAAGAGACCCAGTACTTC	CASSFGLAGYPSQETQYF
-	TRBV12-3/TRBV12-4	TRBJ2-1	TRBD2	TGTGCCAGCAGTTTAGTAGCGGGGGGGCCTGGGGAGCAGTTCTTC	CASSLVAGGPGEQFF
-	TRBV21-1	TRBJ2-1	-	TGTGCCAGCAGCAAAGGCGGATGGGTTAAGTACAATGAGCAGTTCTTC	CASSKGGWVKYNEQFF
many	TRBV20-1	TRBJ2-7	TRBD2	TGCAGTGCTAGAGTCGCCCTAGCGGGGGGGAGCTCCTACGAGCAGTACTTC	CSARVALAGGSSYEQYF
-	TRBV4-1	TRBJ2-7	-	TGCGCCAGCAGCCAAGTTCTGGCGGCAGGGGTTGAGCAGTACTTC	CASSQVLAAGVEQYF
-	TRBV20-1	TRBJ1-3	-	TGCAGTGCCCCAGACAGAGGATCTGGAAACACCATATATTTT	CSAPDRGSGNTIYF
many	TRBV5-1	TRBJ2-3	TRBD2	TGCGCCAGCAGCTTGGAACTAGCGGGGGACACAGATACGCAGTATTTT	CASSLELAGDTDTQYF
many	TRBV29-1	TRBJ1-3	-	TGCAGCGTCGCCCGGACAGCAAGAAACACCATATATTTT	CSVARTARNTIYF
-	TRBV4-2	TRBJ2-2	-	TGTGCCAGCAGCCAAGATGGCGGGGAGCTGTTTTTT	CASSQDGGELFF
-	TRBV3-1	TRBJ2-7	-	TGTGCCAGCAGATTTGTCGTGCAGGTTCTGCACGAGCAGTACTTC	CASRFVVQVLHEQYF
-	TRBV4-1	TRBJ2-3	TRBD2	TGCGCCAGCAGCCACCCTGGGCGGGGGGGCGGCACAGATACGCAGTATTTT	CASSHPGRGGGTDTQYF
-	TRBV28	TRBJ2-7	TRBD1	TGTGCCAGCAGTTCTCCGACAGGGCTAACCCACGAGCAGTACTTC	CASSSPTGLTHEQYF
few	TRBV4-1	TRBJ2-6	-	TGCGCCAGCAGCCATGACGGACTCCCTGGGGCCAACGTCCTGACTTTC	CASSHDGLPGANVLTF
few	TRBV9	TRBJ2-1	-	TGTGCCAGCAGCGTAGCCCCGGGGGGCGGGGAGCAGTTCTTC	CASSVAPGGGEQFF
few	TRBV19	TRBJ2-3	-	TGTGCCAGTAGTAGAGACAGGGAGGCAGATACGCAGTATTTT	CASSRDREADTQYF
-	TRBV20-1	TRBJ2-3	-	TGCAGTGCTTACCTGGGGAAAGATACGCAGTATTTT	CSAYLGKDTQYF
-	TRBV4-1	TRBJ2-2	-	TGCGCCAGCAGCCAAGAGGAGACCCTCGGGAGGAACACCGGGGAGCTGTTTTTT	CASSQEETLGRNTGELFF
many	TRBV12-3/TRBV12-4	TRBJ2-1	TRBD2	TGTGCCAGCAGTTTAGCGATGGCTAGCGGGGGGGACAATGAGCAGTTCTTC	CASSLAMASGGDNEQFF
-	TRBV27	TRBJ1-6	-	TGTGCCAGCAGTTCCCAAGGTTGGTCACCCCTCCACTTT	CASSSQGWSPLHF
few	TRBV25-1	TRBJ2-1	-	TGTGCCAGCAGTGAACTTATGACAGGCAAGGATGAGCAGTTCTTC	CASSELMTGKDEQFF
many	TRBV14	TRBJ2-5	-	TGTGCCAGCAGCCAGGGGAACCAAGAGACCCAGTACTTC	CASSQGNQETQYF
-	TRBV20-1	TRBJ2-2	TRBD1	TGCAGTGCTAGGCTGACAGGGAAAAGGGCCGGGGAGCTGTTTTTT	CSARLTGKRAGELFF
-	TRBV6-2/TRBV6-3	TRBJ1-5	-	TGTGCCAGCAGTTACTCTAGGGGTCGCAATCAGCCCCAGCATTTT	CASSYSRGRNQPQHF